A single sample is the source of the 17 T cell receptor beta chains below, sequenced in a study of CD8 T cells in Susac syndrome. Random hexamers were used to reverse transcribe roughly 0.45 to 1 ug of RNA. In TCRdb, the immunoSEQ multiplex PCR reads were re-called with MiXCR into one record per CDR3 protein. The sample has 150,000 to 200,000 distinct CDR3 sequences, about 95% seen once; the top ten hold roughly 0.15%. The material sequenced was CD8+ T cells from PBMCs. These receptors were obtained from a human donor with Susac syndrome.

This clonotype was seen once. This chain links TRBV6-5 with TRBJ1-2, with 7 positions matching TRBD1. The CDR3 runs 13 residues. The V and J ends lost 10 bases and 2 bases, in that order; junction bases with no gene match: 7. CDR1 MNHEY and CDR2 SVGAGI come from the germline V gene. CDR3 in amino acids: CATLTGANYGYTF. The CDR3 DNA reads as TGTGCCACCTTAACAGGGGCAAACTATGGCTACACCTTC.

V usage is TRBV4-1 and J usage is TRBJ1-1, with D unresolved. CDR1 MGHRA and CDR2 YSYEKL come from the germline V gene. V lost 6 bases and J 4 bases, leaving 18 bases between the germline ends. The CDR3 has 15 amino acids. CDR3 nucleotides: TGCGCCAGCAGTCGAGACGACGGCGACATCACTGAAGCTTTCTTT. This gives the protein CASSRDDGDITEAFF.

The CDR3 nucleotides are TGTGCCAGCAGCTTGGCCGGACAGGCTGAAGCTTTCTTT. It translates to CASSLAGQAEAFF. This chain connects TRBV5-4 to TRBJ1-1; the match to TRBD1 covers 7 bases. The trim removed 0 bases at V and 6 bases at J, leaving 2 bases unmatched. CDR3 size: 13 residues. Per the germline V gene, CDR1 is SGHNT and CDR2 is YYREEE (reference sequence). Together with reference TRBV5-4 and TRBJ1-1, the CDR3 gives the full variable domain: ETGVTQSPTHLIKTRGQQVTLRCSSQSGHNTVSWYQQALGQGPQFIFQYYREEENGRGNFPPRFSGLQFPNYSSELNVNALELDDSALYLCASSLAGQAEAFFGQGTRLTVV.

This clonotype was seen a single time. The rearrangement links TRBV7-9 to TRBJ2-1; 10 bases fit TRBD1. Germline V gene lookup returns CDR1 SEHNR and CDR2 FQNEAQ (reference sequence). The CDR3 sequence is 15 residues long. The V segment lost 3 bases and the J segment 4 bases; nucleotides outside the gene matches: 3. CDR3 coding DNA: TGTGCCAGCAGCTTTGGGACAGGGGAGTACAATGAGCAGTTCTTC. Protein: CASSFGTGEYNEQFF.

The CDR3 loop is CASRPTDRGSTEAFF. The CDR3 DNA follows: TGTGCCAGTAGGCCAACAGACAGGGGGTCCACTGAAGCTTTCTTT. The rearrangement joins TRBV19 to TRBJ1-1; the match to TRBD1 covers 9 bases. Trimming took 6 bases from V and 4 from J; bases not matched to a gene: 9. The germline CDR1 and CDR2 sequences are LNHDA and SQIVND (reference sequence). The CDR3 sequence is 15 residues long.

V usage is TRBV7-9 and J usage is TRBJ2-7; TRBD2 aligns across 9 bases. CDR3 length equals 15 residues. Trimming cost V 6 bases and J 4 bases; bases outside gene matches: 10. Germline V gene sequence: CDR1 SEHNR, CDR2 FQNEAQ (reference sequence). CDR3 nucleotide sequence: TGTGCCAGCAGTAATAGCGGGAGTTATGGGTACGAGCAGTACTTC. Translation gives CASSNSGSYGYEQYF. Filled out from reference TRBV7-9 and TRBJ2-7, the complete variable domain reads DTGVSQNPRHKITKRGQNVTFRCDPISEHNRLYWYRQTLGQGPEFLTYFQNEAQLEKSRLLSDRFSAERPKGSFSTLEIQRTEQGDSAMYLCASSNSGSYGYEQYFGPGTRLTVT.

CDR3 DNA: TGTGCCAGCAGCCCCCATAGCGGGGGGCCGGCAGATACGCAGTATTTT. It codes for CASSPHSGGPADTQYF. The J gene is TRBJ2-3, the V gene TRBV12-3 or TRBV12-4; TRBD2 matches 10 bases. V lost 6 bases and J lost 4; bases outside the gene matches: 10. This CDR3 is 16 amino acids long.

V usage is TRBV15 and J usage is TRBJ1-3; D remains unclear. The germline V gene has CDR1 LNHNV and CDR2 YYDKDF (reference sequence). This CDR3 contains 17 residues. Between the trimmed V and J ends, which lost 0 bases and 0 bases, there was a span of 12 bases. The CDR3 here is CATSREGSPSSGNTIYF. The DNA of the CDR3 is TGTGCCACCAGCAGAGAAGGCAGTCCCTCCTCTGGAAACACCATATATTTT.

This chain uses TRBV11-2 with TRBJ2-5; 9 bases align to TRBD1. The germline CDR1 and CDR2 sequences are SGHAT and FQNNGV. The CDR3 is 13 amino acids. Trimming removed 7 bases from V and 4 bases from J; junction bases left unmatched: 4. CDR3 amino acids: CASNQGQGETQYF. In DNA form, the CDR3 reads TGTGCCAGCAACCAGGGACAGGGAGAGACCCAGTACTTC.

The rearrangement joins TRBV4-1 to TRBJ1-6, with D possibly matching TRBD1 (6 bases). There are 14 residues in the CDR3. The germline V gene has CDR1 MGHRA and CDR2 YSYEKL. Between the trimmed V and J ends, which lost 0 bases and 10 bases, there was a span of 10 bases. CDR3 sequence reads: CASSQEGGASPLHF. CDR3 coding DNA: TGCGCCAGCAGCCAAGAAGGGGGAGCCTCACCCCTCCACTTT.

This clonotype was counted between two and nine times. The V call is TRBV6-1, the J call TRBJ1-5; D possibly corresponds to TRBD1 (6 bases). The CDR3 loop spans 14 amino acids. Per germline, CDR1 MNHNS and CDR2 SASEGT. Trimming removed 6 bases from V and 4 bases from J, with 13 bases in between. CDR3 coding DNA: TGTGCCAGCAGCCAATACAGGGTAAATCAGCCCCAGCATTTT. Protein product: CASSQYRVNQPQHF.

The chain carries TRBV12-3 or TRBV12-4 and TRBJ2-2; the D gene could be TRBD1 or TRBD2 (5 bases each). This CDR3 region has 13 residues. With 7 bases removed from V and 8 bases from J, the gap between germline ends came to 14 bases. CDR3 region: CASKPGDVGELFF. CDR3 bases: TGTGCCAGCAAACCTGGGGACGTTGGGGAGCTGTTTTTT.

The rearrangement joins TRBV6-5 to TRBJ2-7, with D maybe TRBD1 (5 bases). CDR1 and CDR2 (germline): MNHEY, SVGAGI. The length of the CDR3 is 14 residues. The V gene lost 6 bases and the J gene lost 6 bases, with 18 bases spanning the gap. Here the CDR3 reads CASSQGFPSGEQYF. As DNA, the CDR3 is TGTGCCAGCAGCCAGGGCTTTCCCTCGGGCGAGCAGTACTTC.

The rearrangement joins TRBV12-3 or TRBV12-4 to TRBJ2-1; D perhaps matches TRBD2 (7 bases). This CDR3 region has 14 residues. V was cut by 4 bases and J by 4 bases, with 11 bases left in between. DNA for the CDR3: TGTGCCAGCAGTTGGGGGGGCACGTACAATGAGCAGTTCTTC. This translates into CASSWGGTYNEQFF.

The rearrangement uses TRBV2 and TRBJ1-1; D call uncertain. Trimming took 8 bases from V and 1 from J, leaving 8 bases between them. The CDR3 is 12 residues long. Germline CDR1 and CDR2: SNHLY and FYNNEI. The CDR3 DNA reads TGTGCCAGCTGGTCTGGGAACACTGAAGCTTTCTTT. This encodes CASWSGNTEAFF.

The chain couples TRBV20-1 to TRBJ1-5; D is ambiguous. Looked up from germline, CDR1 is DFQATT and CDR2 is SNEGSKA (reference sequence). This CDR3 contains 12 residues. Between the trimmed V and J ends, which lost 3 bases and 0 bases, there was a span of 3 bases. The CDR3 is CSASNSNQPQHF. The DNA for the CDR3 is TGCAGTGCTAGTAATAGCAATCAGCCCCAGCATTTT.

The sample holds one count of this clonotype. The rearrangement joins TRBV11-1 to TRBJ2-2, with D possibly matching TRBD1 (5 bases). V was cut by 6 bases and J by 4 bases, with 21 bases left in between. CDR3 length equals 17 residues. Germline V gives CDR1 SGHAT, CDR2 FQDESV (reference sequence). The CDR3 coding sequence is TGTGCCAGCAGTGACAAGGGTGGACACAGATTCACCGGGGAGCTGTTTTTT. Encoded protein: CASSDKGGHRFTGELFF.